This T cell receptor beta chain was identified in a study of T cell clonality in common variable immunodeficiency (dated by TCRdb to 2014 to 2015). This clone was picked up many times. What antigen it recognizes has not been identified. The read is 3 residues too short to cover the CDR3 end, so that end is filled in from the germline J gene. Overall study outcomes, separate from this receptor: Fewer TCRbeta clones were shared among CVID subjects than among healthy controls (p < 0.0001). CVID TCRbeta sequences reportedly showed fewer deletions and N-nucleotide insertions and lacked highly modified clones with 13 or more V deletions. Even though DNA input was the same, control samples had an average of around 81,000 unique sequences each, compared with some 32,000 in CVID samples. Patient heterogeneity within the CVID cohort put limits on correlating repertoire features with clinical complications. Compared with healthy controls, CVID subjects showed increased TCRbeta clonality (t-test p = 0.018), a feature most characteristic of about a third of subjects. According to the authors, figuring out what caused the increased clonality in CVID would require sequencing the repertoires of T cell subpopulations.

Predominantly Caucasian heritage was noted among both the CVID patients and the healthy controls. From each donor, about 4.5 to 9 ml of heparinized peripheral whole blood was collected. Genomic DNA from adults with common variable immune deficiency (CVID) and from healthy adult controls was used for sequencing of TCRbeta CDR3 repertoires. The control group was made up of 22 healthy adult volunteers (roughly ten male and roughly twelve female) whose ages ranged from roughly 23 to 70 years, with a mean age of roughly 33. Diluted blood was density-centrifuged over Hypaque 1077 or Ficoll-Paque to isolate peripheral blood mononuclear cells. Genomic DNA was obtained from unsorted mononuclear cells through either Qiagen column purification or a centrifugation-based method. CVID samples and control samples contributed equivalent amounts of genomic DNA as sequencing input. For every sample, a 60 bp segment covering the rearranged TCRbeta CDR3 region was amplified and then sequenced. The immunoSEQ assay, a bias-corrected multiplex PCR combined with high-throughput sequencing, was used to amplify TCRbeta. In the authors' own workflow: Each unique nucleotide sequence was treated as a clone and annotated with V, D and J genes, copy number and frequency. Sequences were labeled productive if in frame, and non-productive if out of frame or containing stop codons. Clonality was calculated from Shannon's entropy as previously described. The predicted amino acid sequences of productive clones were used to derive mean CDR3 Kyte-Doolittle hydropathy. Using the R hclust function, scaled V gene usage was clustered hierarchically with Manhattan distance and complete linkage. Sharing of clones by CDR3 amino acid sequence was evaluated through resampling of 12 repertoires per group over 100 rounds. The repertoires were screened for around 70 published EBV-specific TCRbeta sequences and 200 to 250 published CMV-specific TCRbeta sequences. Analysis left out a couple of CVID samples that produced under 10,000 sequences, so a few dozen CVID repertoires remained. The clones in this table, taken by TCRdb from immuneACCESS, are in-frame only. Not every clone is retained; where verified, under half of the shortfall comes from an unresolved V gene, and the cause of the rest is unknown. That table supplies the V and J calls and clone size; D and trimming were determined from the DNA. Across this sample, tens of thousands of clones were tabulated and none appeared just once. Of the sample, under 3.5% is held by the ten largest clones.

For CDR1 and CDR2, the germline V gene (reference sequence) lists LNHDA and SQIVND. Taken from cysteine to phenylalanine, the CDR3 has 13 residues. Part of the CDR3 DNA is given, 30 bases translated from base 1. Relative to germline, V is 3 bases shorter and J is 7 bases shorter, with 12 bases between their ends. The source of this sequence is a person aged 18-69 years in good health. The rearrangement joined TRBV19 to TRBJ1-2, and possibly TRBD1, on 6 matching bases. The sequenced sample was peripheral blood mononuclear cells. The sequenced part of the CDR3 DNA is TGTGCCAGTAGTATTGGGGACATTCGTGGC. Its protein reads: CASSIGDIRG. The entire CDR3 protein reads CASSIGDIRGYTF.